Listed below are T cell receptor beta chains from one sample, sequenced in a study of cytomegalovirus exposure and HLA in healthy donors. Assay: immunoSEQ multiplex PCR; the TCRdb copy retains only in-frame clones and omits some. This sample has roughly 100,000 clones, with about 70% found just once. The sample consisted of PBMCs. The source is a man aged 25 to 45 in good health and CMV-seronegative. Each CDR3 is given with its conserved first and last residue. A D gene is named only where the DNA matches it firmly. Rows give clone size only sometimes, using once, few, many, or a class for an expanded clone.

V	length	size	J	D	CDR3	DNA
TRBV10-3	14	.	TRBJ2-1	TRBD1	CAIRTTGDPNEQFF	TGTGCCATCAGGACGACAGGGGATCCCAATGAGCAGTTCTTC
TRBV11-3	13	.	TRBJ2-1	.	CASSLITGNEQFF	TGTGCCAGCAGCTTAATCACGGGGAATGAGCAGTTCTTC
TRBV30	13	few	TRBJ1-4	.	CAWRGALDEKLFF	TGTGCCTGGAGGGGGGCCCTGGATGAAAAACTGTTTTTT
TRBV7-3	13	.	TRBJ2-7	TRBD1	CASSIGQGYEQYF	TGTGCCAGCAGCATCGGACAGGGCTACGAGCAGTACTTC
TRBV30	13	.	TRBJ2-7	TRBD2	CAWSGRELHEQYF	TGTGCCTGGAGTGGGCGGGAGCTGCACGAGCAGTACTTC
TRBV7-2	15	.	TRBJ2-5	TRBD2	CASSLAGGRGETQYF	TGTGCCAGCAGCTTAGCTGGCGGGAGGGGGGAGACCCAGTACTTC
TRBV27	16	.	TRBJ1-3	.	CASRPDRGPSGNTIYF	TGTGCCAGCAGGCCGGATAGGGGCCCCTCTGGAAACACCATATATTTT
TRBV7-9	12	.	TRBJ1-2	TRBD1	CASSSTGDGYTF	TGTGCCAGCAGTTCGACAGGGGACGGCTACACCTTC
TRBV6-6	14	.	TRBJ2-5	TRBD2	CASSFSGRSETQYF	TGTGCCAGCAGTTTTAGCGGGAGATCTGAGACCCAGTACTTC
TRBV19	15	.	TRBJ2-7	TRBD2	CASSPRGGDSYEQYF	TGTGCCAGTAGTCCCCGGGGGGGGGACTCCTACGAGCAGTACTTC
TRBV28	13	once	TRBJ1-5	TRBD1	CASKEGAGQPQHF	TGTGCCAGCAAGGAGGGGGCCGGTCAGCCCCAGCATTTT
TRBV18	14	.	TRBJ2-7	.	CASSPQRDNYEQYF	TGTGCCAGCTCCCCGCAGAGGGATAACTACGAGCAGTACTTC
TRBV6-1	14	few	TRBJ1-1	.	CASSVLGTNTEAFF	TGTGCCAGCAGCGTGCTTGGGACTAACACTGAAGCTTTCTTT
TRBV10-3	14	.	TRBJ2-3	.	CAIRLPGGKDTQYF	TGTGCCATCAGACTCCCTGGGGGGAAAGATACGCAGTATTTT
TRBV5-1	14	.	TRBJ1-1	.	CASSLTTGLTEAFF	TGCGCCAGCAGCCTCACCACAGGGCTCACTGAAGCTTTCTTT
TRBV1	16	few	TRBJ2-1	.	CTSSQPGQLKDNEQFF	TGCACCAGCAGCCAACCTGGACAGTTAAAGGACAATGAGCAGTTCTTC
TRBV7-9	13	few	TRBJ1-1	.	CASSNTPNTEAFF	TGTGCCAGCAGCAACACCCCTAACACTGAAGCTTTCTTT
TRBV7-9	14	.	TRBJ2-7	.	CASSLKDKAYEQYF	TGTGCCAGCAGCTTAAAGGACAAAGCCTACGAGCAGTACTTC
TRBV11-2	16	few	TRBJ1-5	.	CASSPQGQGSNQPQHF	TGTGCCAGCAGCCCCCAAGGTCAGGGAAGCAATCAGCCCCAGCATTTT
TRBV11-3	15	.	TRBJ2-1	.	CASSLVMLAENEQFF	TGTGCCAGCAGCTTAGTGATGCTAGCCGAAAATGAGCAGTTCTTC
TRBV4-3	14	.	TRBJ2-1	.	CASSQDWANREQFF	TGCGCCAGCAGCCAAGATTGGGCTAACCGGGAGCAGTTCTTC
TRBV7-9	16	.	TRBJ2-1	TRBD1	CASSLAPLQGGDEQFF	TGTGCCAGCAGCTTAGCCCCCCTACAGGGGGGCGATGAGCAGTTCTTC
TRBV5-1	16	.	TRBJ1-3	.	CASSLLPGESGNTIYF	TGCGCCAGCAGCTTGCTCCCAGGGGAGTCTGGAAACACCATATATTTT
TRBV7-2	19	.	TRBJ2-5	TRBD1	CASSYLRTGAVAGVETQYF	TGTGCCAGCAGCTACCTGAGGACAGGGGCGGTTGCGGGAGTGGAGACCCAGTACTTC
TRBV11-3	14	few	TRBJ2-7	TRBD1	CASSLSGGAYEQYF	TGTGCCAGCAGCTTATCAGGGGGCGCCTACGAGCAGTACTTC
TRBV25-1	12	.	TRBJ2-4	.	CASSEGWTTLYF	TGTGCCAGCAGTGAAGGCTGGACTACCTTGTACTTC
TRBV2	13	.	TRBJ1-2	TRBD1	CASDLTGARGYTF	TGTGCCAGCGACCTGACAGGGGCACGTGGCTACACCTTC
TRBV5-6	15	.	TRBJ1-6	.	CASSLVTVNNSPLHF	TGTGCCAGCAGCTTGGTGACAGTAAATAATTCACCCCTCCACTTT
TRBV7-8	14	.	TRBJ2-5	.	CASSLARASETQYF	TGTGCCAGCAGCTTAGCGCGGGCATCAGAGACCCAGTACTTC
TRBV4-2	18	.	TRBJ2-4	.	CASSQDRIQGVSKNIQYF	TGTGCCAGCAGCCAAGATCGAATACAGGGTGTCTCCAAAAACATTCAGTACTTC
TRBV6-5	13	.	TRBJ2-4	.	CASSPLGLTVQYF	TGTGCCAGCAGTCCCCTCGGACTAACGGTTCAGTACTTC
TRBV7-8	18	.	TRBJ2-1	TRBD1	CASSLAWTGDRGMDEQFF	TGTGCCAGCAGCTTAGCATGGACGGGAGACAGGGGGATGGATGAGCAGTTCTTC
TRBV18	13	.	TRBJ2-5	.	CASSPPLQETQYF	TGTGCCAGCTCACCCCCCCTCCAAGAGACCCAGTACTTC
TRBV9	15	.	TRBJ2-1	.	CASSAPSVSYNEQFF	TGTGCCAGCAGCGCACCTAGCGTTTCCTACAATGAGCAGTTCTTC
TRBV19	15	.	TRBJ1-2	TRBD1	CASSPRDRELYGYTF	TGTGCCAGTAGTCCCCGGGACAGGGAGCTCTATGGCTACACCTTC
TRBV9	15	.	TRBJ2-3	TRBD2	CASSVSGRDTDTQYF	TGTGCCAGCAGCGTTAGCGGGAGAGACACAGATACGCAGTATTTT
TRBV5-1	13	.	TRBJ2-5	TRBD1	CASAGTVQETQYF	TGCGCCAGCGCTGGGACAGTCCAAGAGACCCAGTACTTC
TRBV6-1	18	few	TRBJ2-1	TRBD2	CASSEAPWASGSRNEQFF	TGTGCCAGCAGTGAAGCCCCCTGGGCTAGCGGGAGTAGGAATGAGCAGTTCTTC
TRBV5-6	16	.	TRBJ2-7	.	CASSWVGRGAIDEQYF	TGTGCCAGCAGCTGGGTAGGTCGGGGGGCAATCGACGAGCAGTACTTC
TRBV5-1	15	few	TRBJ2-5	TRBD2	CASSLGEGLRETQYF	TGCGCCAGCAGCTTGGGGGAGGGGTTGCGAGAGACCCAGTACTTC
TRBV7-6	15	.	TRBJ1-1	TRBD1	CASRQGATGDTEAFF	TGTGCCAGCAGGCAGGGGGCAACGGGAGACACTGAAGCTTTCTTT
TRBV28	15	.	TRBJ2-1	.	CASSTRTGIGDEQFF	TGTGCCAGCAGTACCCGGACGGGGATTGGGGATGAGCAGTTCTTC
TRBV7-8	11	.	TRBJ2-7	TRBD1	CASSWTGEQYF	TGTGCCAGCAGCTGGACAGGCGAGCAGTACTTC
TRBV7-9	18	few	TRBJ2-7	TRBD1	CASSSVPYRDRGDYEQYF	TGTGCCAGCAGCTCGGTTCCTTACCGGGACAGGGGGGACTACGAGCAGTACTTC
TRBV29-1	13	few	TRBJ1-5	.	CSVAEDGNQPQHF	TGCAGCGTTGCGGAGGACGGCAATCAGCCCCAGCATTTT
TRBV6-1	15	.	TRBJ1-5	.	CASRQDGGLYQPQHF	TGTGCCAGCAGACAGGACGGGGGGCTGTATCAGCCCCAGCATTTT
TRBV7-3	13	once	TRBJ2-3	.	CASSLEDTDTQYF	TGTGCCAGCAGCTTAGAGGACACAGATACGCAGTATTTT
TRBV28	17	.	TRBJ2-5	.	CASSFPTPGGLGETQYF	TGTGCCAGCAGTTTTCCTACCCCGGGGGGCCTCGGAGAGACCCAGTACTTC
TRBV7-7	14	.	TRBJ2-2	TRBD1	CASSLDRGTGELFF	TGTGCTAGCAGCTTAGACAGGGGCACCGGGGAGCTGTTTTTT
TRBV6-5	13	.	TRBJ1-6	.	CASSYSRVSPLHF	TGTGCCAGCAGTTACTCGAGAGTTTCACCCCTCCACTTT
TRBV7-8	15	.	TRBJ2-7	TRBD1	CASTKGQGISYEQYF	TGTGCCAGCACCAAGGGACAGGGGATTTCCTACGAGCAGTACTTC
TRBV2	14	few	TRBJ2-7	TRBD1	CASRTQGSSYEQYF	TGTGCCAGCAGAACACAGGGGAGCTCCTACGAGCAGTACTTC
TRBV11-2	16	once	TRBJ2-3	TRBD2	CASSSRLAGATDTQYF	TGTGCCAGCAGCTCCCGACTAGCGGGAGCTACAGATACGCAGTATTTT
TRBV4-3	16	.	TRBJ2-7	TRBD2	CASSQDLRLAGYEQYF	TGCGCCAGCAGCCAAGATCTCCGCCTAGCGGGTTACGAGCAGTACTTC
TRBV30	15	.	TRBJ2-7	TRBD1	CAWSRTQGVHYEQYF	TGTGCCTGGAGCCGAACCCAGGGGGTCCACTACGAGCAGTACTTC
TRBV28	15	once	TRBJ2-3	TRBD1	CASRIQGVSTDTQYF	TGTGCCAGCAGAATTCAGGGGGTTAGCACAGATACGCAGTATTTT
TRBV11-3	15	.	TRBJ2-2	TRBD2	CASSPGLAYSGELFF	TGTGCCAGCAGCCCGGGACTAGCATACTCCGGGGAGCTGTTTTTT
TRBV7-6	15	.	TRBJ1-5	.	CASSLAAGNNQPQHF	TGTGCCAGCAGCTTAGCGGCAGGGAACAATCAGCCCCAGCATTTT
TRBV5-8	15	few	TRBJ2-1	.	CASSLIWGQSNEQFF	TGTGCCAGCAGCTTGATCTGGGGACAAAGCAATGAGCAGTTCTTC
TRBV7-2	14	.	TRBJ1-6	.	CASSPSSYNSPLHF	TGTGCCAGCAGCCCGAGCTCCTATAATTCACCCCTCCACTTT